Included here is one T cell receptor beta chain sequence, with context. The sample comes from a study of blood T cell repertoires in COVID-19. Study details: Acute-phase and convalescent COVID-19 samples originated in the United States, Italy and Spain.

Under the authors' procedure: Nucleated cell number was recorded as an estimate derived from reference gene primer amplification. Clones were read by immunoSEQ multiplex PCR, and TCRdb kept only the in-frame ones, dropping some. V, J and clone size were drawn from that table, and D and trimming were deduced from the DNA. The sample includes around 260,000 clones, approximately 91% of them seen just once. The CDR3 runs 15 residues. V lost 0 bases to trimming and J lost 5 bases, with 14 bases between them. Germline V lookup: CDR1 SGHRS, CDR2 YFSETQ. The TCR sequence derives from a woman in her 30s with COVID-19, enrolled during active disease. Sequenced: peripheral blood. The chain has TRBV5-1 and TRBJ1-1; unclear D gene. Here the CDR3 reads CASSLEGTAGTEAFF. CDR3 DNA: TGCGCCAGCAGCTTGGAAGGCACGGCGGGGACTGAAGCTTTCTTT.